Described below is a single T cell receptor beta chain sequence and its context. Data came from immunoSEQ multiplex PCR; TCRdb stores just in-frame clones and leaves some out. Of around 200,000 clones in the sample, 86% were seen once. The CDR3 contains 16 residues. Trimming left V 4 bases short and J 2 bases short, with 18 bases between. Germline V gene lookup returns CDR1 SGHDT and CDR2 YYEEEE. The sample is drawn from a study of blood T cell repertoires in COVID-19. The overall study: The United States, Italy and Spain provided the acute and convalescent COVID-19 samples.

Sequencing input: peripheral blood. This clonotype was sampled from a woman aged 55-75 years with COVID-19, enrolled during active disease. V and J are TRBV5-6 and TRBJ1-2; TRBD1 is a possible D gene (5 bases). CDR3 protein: CASSRRQGGSNYGYTF. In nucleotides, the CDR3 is TGTGCCAGCAGCCGCCGGCAGGGAGGGTCCAACTATGGCTACACCTTC.